One sample yielded the 5 T cell receptor beta chains listed below, sequenced in a study of cytomegalovirus exposure and HLA in healthy donors. Sequenced by immunoSEQ multiplex PCR; TCRdb stores in-frame clones only, minus some. Seen here are hundreds of thousands of clones, 85% to 90% observed once, and the top ten hold about 0.99%. Input material: PBMCs. The receptors shown here come from a woman younger than 30 in good health and CMV-seronegative.

The chain has TRBV27 and TRBJ2-7; a possible D gene is TRBD1 (6 bases). CDR1 is MNHEY and CDR2 is SMNVEV in the germline V gene (reference sequence). This CDR3 spans 14 amino acids. V lost 4 bases and J lost 3, with 13 bases in between. The CDR3 DNA follows: TGTGCCAGCAGTTCCACTGGGACAAACTACGAGCAGTACTTC. This translates into CASSSTGTNYEQYF.

This clone showed up just once. This chain uses TRBV10-3 with TRBJ1-4; perhaps TRBD1 as D (5 bases). This CDR3 region has 13 residues. Trimming took 4 bases from V and 8 from J, leaving 11 bases between them. Germline lookup yields CDR1 ENHRY and CDR2 SYGVKD. The CDR3 here is CAISARATEKLFF. DNA for the CDR3: TGTGCCATCAGTGCCAGGGCGACCGAAAAACTGTTTTTT.

This clone was seen just once. The chain uses TRBV15 and TRBJ2-1; 10 positions match TRBD2. Unmatched junction bases numbered 9, after V lost 5 bases and J lost 8 bases. The CDR3 contains 15 residues. CDR1 and CDR2 (germline): LNHNV, YYDKDF (reference sequence). The CDR3 DNA reads as TGTGCCACCAGCGGACGACTAGCGGGCGCGGATGAGCAGTTCTTC. Amino acid sequence: CATSGRLAGADEQFF.

With regard to this clone: One end of the junction does not line up with germline, which may come from a read error. The chain couples TRBV28 to TRBJ2-1; TRBD2 might be the D (6 bases). Per germline, CDR1 MDHEN and CDR2 SYDVKM. The CDR3 extends over 16 amino acids. The CDR3 here is CASGPLVAGSSNEQFF. The CDR3 DNA sequence: TGTGCCAGCGGCCCGCTAGTGGCGGGATCCTCCAATGAGCAGTTCTTC.

This chain uses TRBV2 with TRBJ2-1, with 11 nucleotides matching TRBD2. The germline CDR1 and CDR2 sequences are SNHLY and FYNNEI. The CDR3 loop spans 18 amino acids. With 10 bases clipped from V and 6 bases from J, the junction kept 20 bases outside the gene matches. The CDR3 DNA is TGTGCCACCCCTGTGGGGGTTCCTAGCGGGAGGTTGGGCAATGAGCAGTTCTTC. Encoded protein: CATPVGVPSGRLGNEQFF.